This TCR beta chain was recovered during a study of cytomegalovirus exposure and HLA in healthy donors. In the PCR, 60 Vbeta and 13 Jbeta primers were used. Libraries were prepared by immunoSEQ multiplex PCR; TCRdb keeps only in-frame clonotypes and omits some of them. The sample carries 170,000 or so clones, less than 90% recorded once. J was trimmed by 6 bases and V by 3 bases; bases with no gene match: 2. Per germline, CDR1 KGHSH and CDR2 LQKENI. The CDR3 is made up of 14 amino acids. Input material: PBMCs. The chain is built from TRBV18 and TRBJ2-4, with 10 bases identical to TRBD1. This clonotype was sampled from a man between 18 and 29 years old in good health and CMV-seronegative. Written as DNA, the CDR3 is TGTGCCAGCTCACCGGGACAGGGGATAAACATTCAGTACTTC. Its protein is CASSPGQGINIQYF.